This TCR beta chain is drawn from a study of CD8+ T cells in alopecia areata. Comment on this clone: Its antigen is unidentified.

As the sequencing template, cDNA was produced by extracting RNA and reverse transcribing it. Using immunoSEQ multiplex PCR, the repertoire was profiled, and TCRdb retains in-frame clones only, with some absent. This sample has some 200,000 clones, with about 56% found just once. V gave up 0 bases and J gave up 4 bases, with 7 bases separating them. This CDR3 is built from 15 residues. Germline CDR1 MNHEY, CDR2 SVGAGI. Findings of the study overall: Besides other cells, scalp samples also yield sequences of resident alphabeta T cells from normal skin. TCR sharing across patients was less clear than in mice, possibly HLA-related. Normal scalp had lower clonality than lesional scalp, with alopecia totalis/universalis lesions showing this most strongly.

It was from PBMCs that CD4+ and CD8+ T cells were sorted. This TCR came from a human donor in good health. Sequencing input: CD8+ T cells sorted from blood. This chain connects TRBV6-5 to TRBJ1-6, with D perhaps TRBD1 (5 bases). Here the CDR3 DNA reads TGTGCCAGCAGTTACTCGGGACGGTATAATTCACCCCTCCACTTT. Protein product: CASSYSGRYNSPLHF.